This T cell receptor beta chain was recovered during a study of CD8+ T cells in alopecia areata. About the study: Administration of oral tofacitinib to treated patients was at 5 to 10 mg twice daily. Study-wide results and caveats: Compared with mice, patients displayed less clear TCR sharing, possibly for HLA-related reasons. Sequenced scalp T cells also include alphabeta T cells resident in normal skin. Affected scalp, especially in alopecia totalis/universalis, had a higher clonality than normal scalp did.

Extracted from the samples, RNA was reverse transcribed into cDNA to serve as the sequencing template. Clones were sequenced by immunoSEQ multiplex PCR, and TCRdb holds only the in-frame ones, with some missing. Found here are 90,000 to 100,000 clones, 35% to 50% of them singletons; the top ten hold roughly 0.79%. Turning to this clone: The antigen is unknown.

Trimming cost V 4 bases and J 5 bases; bases outside gene matches: 3. The CDR3 is 14 residues long. Looked up from germline, CDR1 is SGHRS and CDR2 is YFSETQ. The chain combines TRBV5-1 with TRBJ1-4; 9 bases map to TRBD1. The TCR sequence derives from a human donor with alopecia areata. Sample: CD4+ T cells sorted from blood. The CDR3 protein is CASSVGQGNEKLFF. The DNA for the CDR3 is TGCGCCAGCAGCGTGGGACAGGGAAATGAAAAACTGTTTTTT.